The 23 T cell receptor beta chains in this list originate from one sample, sequenced in a study of neurological immune-mediated disorders (dated by TCRdb to between 2018 and 2020). Library preparation employed 5' RACE. The instrument was an Illumina HiSeq 2500. In-frame beta chains were kept once TCRdb had trimmed the public reads at Q25 with fastp and called clones with MiXCR. CDR3 protein duplicates are merged, each entry listing the most common genes and DNA. The sample table contains fewer than 60,000 distinct CDR3 sequences; only one count was recorded for more than 3.5% of them. 6.5% of the sample goes to the ten largest clones. Sequencing input: PBMCs. The receptors were gathered from a man aged 60 to 75 with multiple sclerosis.

Many counts were recorded for this clonotype. The chain carries TRBV12-3 or TRBV12-4 and TRBJ1-3; D is ambiguous. Trimming left V 2 bases short and J 0 bases short, with 5 bases between. The CDR3 runs 14 residues. The CDR3 protein is CASSLSISGNTIYF. As DNA, the CDR3 is TGTGCCAGCAGTTTATCGATCTCTGGAAACACCATATATTTT.

This clonotype was observed at least ten times. The chain carries TRBV29-1 and TRBJ2-5; the D call may be TRBD1 or TRBD2 (5 bases each). V was clipped by 4 bases and J by 1 base, with 7 bases between them. Germline loops: CDR1 SQVTM, CDR2 ANQGSEA. The CDR3 spans 12 residues. The CDR3 DNA reads as TGCAGCGTTGCCGGGGCCCAAGAGACCCAGTACTTC. It codes for CSVAGAQETQYF.

This clonotype was detected a few times. This chain links TRBV11-2 with TRBJ2-1; TRBD1 is a possible D gene (6 bases). Per germline, CDR1 SGHAT and CDR2 FQNNGV. This CDR3 is 17 amino acids long. Trimming took 3 bases from V and 8 from J, leaving 23 bases between them. CDR3 sequence: CASSFHDTPRGWDEQFF. The DNA of the CDR3 is TGTGCCAGCAGCTTTCACGACACCCCTAGGGGGTGGGATGAGCAGTTCTTC.

The sample holds many counts of this clonotype. The chain recombines TRBV25-1 with TRBJ1-3; D uncertain. The germline V and J ends were trimmed by 4 bases and 0 bases, with 4 bases remaining between them. Germline assignment: CDR1 MGHDK and CDR2 SYGVNS. This CDR3 has 13 residues. This CDR3 is CASSASSGNTIYF. In nucleotides, the CDR3 is TGTGCCAGCAGTGCCAGCTCTGGAAACACCATATATTTT.

This clonotype was seen ten or more times. This chain links TRBV18 with TRBJ1-1; tentative D call: TRBD1 (5 bases). Looked up from germline, CDR1 is KGHSH and CDR2 is LQKENI. Trimming cost V 1 base and J 6 bases, with 12 bases left between them. This CDR3 is built from 14 residues. The CDR3 sequence is CASSPLSRDSEAFF. The CDR3 coding sequence is TGTGCCAGCTCACCACTCTCCAGGGACTCTGAAGCTTTCTTT.

This clonotype came up many times. The chain recombines TRBV3-1 with TRBJ1-1; perhaps TRBD1 as D (5 bases). The ends were cut back, 4 bases at V and 8 bases at J, with 17 bases in the middle. Germline V lookup: CDR1 LGHDT, CDR2 YNNKEL (reference sequence). The CDR3 is made up of 14 amino acids. DNA of the CDR3: TGTGCCAGCAGCCGCCCAGCGGCAGGGCAAGAAGCTTTCTTT. Translating it yields CASSRPAAGQEAFF.

This clonotype turned up a few times. The gene calls are TRBV11-2 and TRBJ1-1; D gene uncertain. Germline-derived CDR1 and CDR2 are SGHAT and FQNNGV. The CDR3 spans 12 residues. The V end lost 3 bases, the J end lost 4 bases, and 6 bases lay between the germline ends. This chain's CDR3 is CASSFPGTEAFF. CDR3 in DNA: TGTGCCAGCAGCTTCCCGGGCACTGAAGCTTTCTTT.

This clonotype was detected many times. This chain joins TRBV20-1 and TRBJ2-1; TRBD2 matches 13 bases. This CDR3 has 15 amino acids. V gave up 3 bases and J gave up 10 bases; unmatched junction bases: 9. Per the germline V gene, CDR1 is DFQATT and CDR2 is SNEGSKA (reference sequence). The CDR3 bases are TGCAGTGCTAGGGCCGGGACTAGCGGGACAGGGGAGCAGTTCTTC. It yields the protein CSARAGTSGTGEQFF.

This clonotype was seen at least ten times. The chain combines TRBV20-1 with TRBJ1-1, with D possibly matching TRBD1 (5 bases). The CDR3 loop spans 11 amino acids. Germline lookup yields CDR1 DFQATT and CDR2 SNEGSKA (reference sequence). The V end was cut by 3 bases, the J end by 10 bases, with 12 bases between. The CDR3 nucleotides read TGCAGTGCTAGGGGGGAGAGAGGAGCTTTCTTT. It codes for CSARGERGAFF.

This clonotype was detected many times. The genes are TRBV28 and TRBJ2-2; D not resolved. CDR1 is MDHEN and CDR2 is SYDVKM in the germline V gene. With 0 bases removed from V and 4 bases from J, the gap between germline ends came to 3 bases. The CDR3 length is 13 residues. CDR3 sequence: CASSLWGTGELFF. In DNA form, the CDR3 reads TGTGCCAGCAGTTTATGGGGCACCGGGGAGCTGTTTTTT.

Comments on this clonotype: A much bigger clone sits one base away, suggesting this may be a read error. The chain links TRBV2 to TRBJ2-7; 8 bases are a match to TRBD2. J lost 6 bases, V lost 6 bases, and 7 bases had no gene match. CDR3 length: 13 residues. The V gene's germline CDR1 is SNHLY and CDR2 FYNNEI. This CDR3 reads CASSRIAGSEQYF. The CDR3 DNA reads TGTGCCAGCAGCCGAATAGCGGGAAGCGAGCAGTACTTC.

This clonotype has at least ten counts. V is TRBV20-1 and J is TRBJ1-2, with D uncertain. The CDR3 is made up of 11 amino acids. Germline V gives CDR1 DFQATT, CDR2 SNEGSKA (reference sequence). V shed 5 bases and J shed 8 bases, with 12 bases lying between them. CDR3 nucleotide sequence: TGCAGTGCTCCCGAGGCGGAGGGCTACACCTTC. Translating gives CSAPEAEGYTF.

This clonotype occurred many times. J is TRBJ2-1 and V is TRBV12-3 or TRBV12-4, with D possibly being TRBD1 (6 bases). CDR3 length: 12 amino acids. Trimming shortened V by 4 bases and J by 10 bases, and 11 bases separated the two germline ends. CDR3 bases: TGTGCCAGCAGTTCCACAGGGTCCGAGCAGTTCTTC. Protein product: CASSSTGSEQFF.

There are many counts of this clonotype. The chain couples TRBV20-1 to TRBJ2-7; D gene ambiguous. The CDR3 is made up of 12 amino acids. Germline V lookup: CDR1 DFQATT, CDR2 SNEGSKA (reference sequence). V was cut by 3 bases and J by 0 bases, with 6 bases left in between. The CDR3 nucleotides are TGCAGTGCTAGTGTGTCCTCCTACGAGCAGTACTTC. It translates to CSASVSSYEQYF.

In its sample, this clonotype was seen many times. V is TRBV25-1 and J is TRBJ2-2; 10 bases are a match to TRBD2. CDR1 and CDR2 from the germline V gene are MGHDK and SYGVNS. There are 14 residues in the CDR3. V dropped 5 bases and J dropped 6; count of bases not matched to a gene: 3. The DNA of the CDR3 is TGTGCCAGCAGTCTAGCGGGAGTGGCCGGGGAGCTGTTTTTT. Encoded protein: CASSLAGVAGELFF.

The V call is TRBV12-3 or TRBV12-4, the J call TRBJ1-1, with TRBD1 as a possible D gene (5 bases). CDR3 length equals 13 residues. The ends were cut back, 6 bases at V and 6 bases at J, with 14 bases in the middle. The CDR3 sequence is CASSLVGEAEAFF. The DNA for the CDR3 is TGTGCCAGCAGCCTAGTGGGGGAAGCTGAAGCTTTCTTT.

V usage is TRBV19 and J usage is TRBJ2-2, with D perhaps being TRBD1 or TRBD2 (5 bases each). The germline V gene has CDR1 LNHDA and CDR2 SQIVND (reference sequence). Trimming cost V 4 bases and J 0 bases, with 15 bases left between them. The CDR3 runs 17 residues. The CDR3 bases are TGTGCCAGTAGTAGAGGGGCCGGACTTTCGAACACCGGGGAGCTGTTTTTT. Translating gives CASSRGAGLSNTGELFF.

There are many counts of this clonotype. The rearrangement joins TRBV7-8 to TRBJ2-2; D is unresolved. V shed 8 bases and J shed 2 bases, with 6 bases lying between them. The CDR3 is 12 amino acids. The germline V gene encodes CDR1 SGHVS and CDR2 FQNEAQ. CDR3: CASETNTGELFF. DNA for the CDR3: TGTGCCAGCGAGACAAACACCGGGGAGCTGTTTTTT.

The table lists this clonotype with a few counts. The chain carries TRBV20-1 and TRBJ1-4; D not certain. Germline V gene lookup returns CDR1 DFQATT and CDR2 SNEGSKA (reference sequence). This CDR3 has 8 residues. The CDR3 protein is CRSRAPFF. CDR3 DNA sequence: TGCAGGTCACGCGCCCCTTTTTTT.

This clonotype was detected many times. The V and J genes are TRBV27 and TRBJ1-2; 9 bases map to TRBD1. The CDR3 contains 13 residues. V lost 6 bases and J lost 8; bases outside the gene matches: 7. The V gene's germline CDR1 is MNHEY and CDR2 SMNVEV (reference sequence). The CDR3 loop is CASSNRQGGGYTF. CDR3 DNA: TGTGCCAGCAGCAATAGACAGGGGGGAGGCTACACCTTC.

Many counts were recorded for this clonotype. This chain joins TRBV20-1 and TRBJ2-7; D may be TRBD1 or TRBD2 (5 bases each). Trimming took off 3 bases at V and 0 bases at J, with 15 bases between the two ends. In germline, CDR1 is DFQATT, CDR2 SNEGSKA (reference sequence). The CDR3 spans 15 residues. The CDR3 spells CSASLRGRGSYEQYF. CDR3 nucleotides: TGCAGTGCTAGTCTACGGGGCCGTGGCTCCTACGAGCAGTACTTC.

The chain carries TRBV20-1 and TRBJ2-7; D is unclear. The germline V gene has CDR1 DFQATT and CDR2 SNEGSKA (reference sequence). The CDR3 is 14 residues long. V lost 6 bases and J 0 bases, leaving 15 bases between the germline ends. This CDR3 reads CSAAASPTSYEQYF. CDR3 nucleotides: TGCAGTGCGGCGGCGTCGCCAACCTCCTACGAGCAGTACTTC.

This clonotype showed up many times. The rearrangement links TRBV15 to TRBJ1-1; no definite D call. Germline CDR1 reads LNHNV; CDR2 reads YYDKDF (reference sequence). V lost 0 bases to trimming and J lost 4 bases, with 6 bases between them. This CDR3 contains 13 residues. The CDR3 DNA reads TGTGCCACCAGCAGAGACCAGTCCACTGAAGCTTTCTTT. Its translation: CATSRDQSTEAFF. The whole variable domain, remainder taken from reference TRBV15 and TRBJ1-1, is DAMVIQNPRYQVTQFGKPVTLSCSQTLNHNVMYWYQQKSSQAPKLLFHYYDKDFNNEADTPDNFQSRRPNTSFCFLDIRSPGLGDTAMYLCATSRDQSTEAFFGQGTRLTVV.